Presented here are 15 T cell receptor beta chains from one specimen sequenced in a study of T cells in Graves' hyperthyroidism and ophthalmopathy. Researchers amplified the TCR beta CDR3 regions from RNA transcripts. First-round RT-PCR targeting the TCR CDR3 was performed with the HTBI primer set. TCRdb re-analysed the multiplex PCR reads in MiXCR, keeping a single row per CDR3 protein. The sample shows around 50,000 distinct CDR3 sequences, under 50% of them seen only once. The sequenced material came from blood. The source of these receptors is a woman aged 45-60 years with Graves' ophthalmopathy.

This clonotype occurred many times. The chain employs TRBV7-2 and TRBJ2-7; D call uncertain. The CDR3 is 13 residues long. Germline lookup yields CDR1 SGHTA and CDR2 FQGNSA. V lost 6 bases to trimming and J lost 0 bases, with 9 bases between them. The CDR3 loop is CASRPLSSYEQYF. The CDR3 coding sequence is TGTGCCAGCAGGCCCCTTAGCTCCTACGAGCAGTACTTC. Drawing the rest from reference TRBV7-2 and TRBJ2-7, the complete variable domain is GAGVSQSPSNKVTEKGKDVELRCDPISGHTALYWYRQSLGQGLEFLIYFQGNSAPDKSGLPSDRFSAERTGGSVSTLTIQRTQQEDSAVYLCASRPLSSYEQYFGPGTRLTVT.

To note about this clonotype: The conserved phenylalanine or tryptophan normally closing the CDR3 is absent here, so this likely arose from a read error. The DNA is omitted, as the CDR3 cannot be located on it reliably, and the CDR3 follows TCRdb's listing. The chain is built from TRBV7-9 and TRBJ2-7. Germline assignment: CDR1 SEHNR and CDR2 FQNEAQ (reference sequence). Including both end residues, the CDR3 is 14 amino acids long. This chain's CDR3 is CASSLGTGAPTSST.

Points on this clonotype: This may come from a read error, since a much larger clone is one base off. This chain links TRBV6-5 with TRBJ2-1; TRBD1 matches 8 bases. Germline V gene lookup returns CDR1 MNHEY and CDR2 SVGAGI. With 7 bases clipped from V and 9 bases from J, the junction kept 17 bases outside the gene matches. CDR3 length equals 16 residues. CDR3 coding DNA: TGTGCCAGCACCCGATGGGCACAGGGGGAGTCCGCTGAGCAGTTCTTC. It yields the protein CASTRWAQGESAEQFF.

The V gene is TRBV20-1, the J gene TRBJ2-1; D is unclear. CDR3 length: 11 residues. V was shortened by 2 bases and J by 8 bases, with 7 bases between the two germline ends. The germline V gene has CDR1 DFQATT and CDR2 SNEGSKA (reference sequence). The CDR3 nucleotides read TGCAGTGCTAGAACCCCGGATGAGCAGTTCTTC. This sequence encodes CSARTPDEQFF.

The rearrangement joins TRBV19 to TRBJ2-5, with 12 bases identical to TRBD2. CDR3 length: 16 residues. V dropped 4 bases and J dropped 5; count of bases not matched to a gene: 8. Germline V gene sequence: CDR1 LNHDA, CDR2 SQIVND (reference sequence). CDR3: CASSTGTSGLRETQYF. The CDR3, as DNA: TGTGCCAGTAGTACGGGGACTAGCGGGCTTAGGGAGACCCAGTACTTC.

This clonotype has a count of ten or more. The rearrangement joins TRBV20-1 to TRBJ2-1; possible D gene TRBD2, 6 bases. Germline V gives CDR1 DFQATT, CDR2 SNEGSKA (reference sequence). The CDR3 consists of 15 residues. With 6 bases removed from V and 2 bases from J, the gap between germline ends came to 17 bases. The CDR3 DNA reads TGCAGTGCAAGGACCGGGACTTCCACCTACAATGAGCAGTTCTTC. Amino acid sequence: CSARTGTSTYNEQFF.

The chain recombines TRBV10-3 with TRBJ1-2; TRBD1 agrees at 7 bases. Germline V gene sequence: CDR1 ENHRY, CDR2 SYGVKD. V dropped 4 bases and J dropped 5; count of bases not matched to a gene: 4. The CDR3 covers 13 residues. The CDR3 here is CAISGTGDYGYTF. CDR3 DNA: TGTGCCATCAGTGGGACAGGCGATTATGGCTACACCTTC.

DNA of the CDR3: TGTGCCAGCTCACCGTCAATACGGGGTGTCTCACCCCTCCACTTT. This codes for CASSPSIRGVSPLHF. The V and J genes are TRBV11-2 and TRBJ1-6; no clear D gene. The CDR3 runs to 15 residues. Germline V gene lookup returns CDR1 SGHAT and CDR2 FQNNGV. Deletions cut 8 bases from V and 10 bases from J, with 21 bases between. The entire variable domain, with the rest obtained from reference TRBV11-2 and TRBJ1-6, is as follows: EAGVAQSPRYKIIEKRQSVAFWCNPISGHATLYWYQQILGQGPKLLIQFQNNGVVDDSQLPKDRFSAERLKGVDSTLKIQPAKLEDSAVYLCASSPSIRGVSPLHFGNGTRLTVT.

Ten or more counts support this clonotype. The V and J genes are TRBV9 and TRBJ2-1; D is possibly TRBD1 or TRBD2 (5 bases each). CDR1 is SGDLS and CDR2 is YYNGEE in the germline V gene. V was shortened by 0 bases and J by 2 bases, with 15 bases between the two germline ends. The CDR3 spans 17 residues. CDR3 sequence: CASSVASGPTPYNEQFF. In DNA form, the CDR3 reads TGTGCCAGCAGCGTAGCTTCGGGACCCACACCCTACAATGAGCAGTTCTTC. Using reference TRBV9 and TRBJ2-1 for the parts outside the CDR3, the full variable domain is DSGVTQTPKHLITATGQRVTLRCSPRSGDLSVYWYQQSLDQGLQFLIQYYNGEERAKGNILERFSAQQFPDLHSELNLSSLELGDSALYFCASSVASGPTPYNEQFFGPGTRLTVL.

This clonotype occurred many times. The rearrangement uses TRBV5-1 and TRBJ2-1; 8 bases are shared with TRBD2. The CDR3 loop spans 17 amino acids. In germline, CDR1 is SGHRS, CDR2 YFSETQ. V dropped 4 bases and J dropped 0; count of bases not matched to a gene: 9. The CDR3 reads CASSPGGWASSYNEQFF. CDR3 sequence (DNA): TGCGCCAGCAGCCCGGGGGGGTGGGCTAGCTCCTACAATGAGCAGTTCTTC.

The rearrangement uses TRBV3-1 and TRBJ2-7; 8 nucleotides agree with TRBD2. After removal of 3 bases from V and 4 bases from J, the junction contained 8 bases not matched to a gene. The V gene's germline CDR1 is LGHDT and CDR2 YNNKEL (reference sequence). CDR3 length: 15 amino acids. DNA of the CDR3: TGTGCCAGCAGCCAGGGACCGGGGGGGTTTTACGAGCAGTACTTC. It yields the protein CASSQGPGGFYEQYF.

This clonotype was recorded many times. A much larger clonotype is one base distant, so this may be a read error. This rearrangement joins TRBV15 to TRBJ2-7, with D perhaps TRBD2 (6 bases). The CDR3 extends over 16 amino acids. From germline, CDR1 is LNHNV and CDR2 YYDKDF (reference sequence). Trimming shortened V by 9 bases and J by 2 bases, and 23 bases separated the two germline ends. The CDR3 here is CATRSVVAAAAYEQYF. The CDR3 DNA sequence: TGTGCCACTCGCTCTGTGGTAGCGGCGGCTGCCTACGAGCAGTACTTC.

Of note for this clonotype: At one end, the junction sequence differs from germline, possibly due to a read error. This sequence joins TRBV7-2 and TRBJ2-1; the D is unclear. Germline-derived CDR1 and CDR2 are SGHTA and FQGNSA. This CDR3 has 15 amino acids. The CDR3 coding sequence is TGTGCTAGCAGCTCGCTAGGAGATGCGAGGAGTGAGCAGTTCTTC. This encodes CASSSLGDARSEQFF.

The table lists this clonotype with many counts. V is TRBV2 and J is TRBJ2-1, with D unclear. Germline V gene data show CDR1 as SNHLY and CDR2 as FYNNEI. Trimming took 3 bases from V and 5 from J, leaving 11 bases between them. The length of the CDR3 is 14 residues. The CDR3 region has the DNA TGTGCCAGCAGTGATCTCGCTCCCGACAATGAGCAGTTCTTC. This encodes CASSDLAPDNEQFF.

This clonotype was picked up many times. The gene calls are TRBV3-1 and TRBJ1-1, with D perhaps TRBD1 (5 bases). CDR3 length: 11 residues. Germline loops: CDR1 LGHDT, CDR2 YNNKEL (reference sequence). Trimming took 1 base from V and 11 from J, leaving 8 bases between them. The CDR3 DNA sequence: TGTGCCAGCAGCCAAGGAGGGGACGCTTTCTTT. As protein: CASSQGGDAFF. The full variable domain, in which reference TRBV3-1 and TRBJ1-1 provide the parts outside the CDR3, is DTAVSQTPKYLVTQMGNDKSIKCEQNLGHDTMYWYKQDSKKFLKIMFSYNNKELIINETVPNRFSPKSPDKAHLNLHINSLELGDSAVYFCASSQGGDAFFGQGTRLTVV.